This T cell receptor beta chain was found in a study of graft-versus-host responses after intestinal transplantation. TCRdb's table, derived via immunoSEQ multiplex PCR, lists solely in-frame clones and lacks some. The sample consists of around 70,000 clones, roughly 90% of them appearing once. General study points: GvH clones appeared in recipient marrow, some first in ileum or blood. Early post-transplant HvG declines were associated with peak circulating GvH clone levels.

Between the trimmed V and J ends, which lost 4 bases and 0 bases, there was a span of 10 bases. Germline-derived CDR1 and CDR2 are SGDLS and YYNGEE. The CDR3 runs to 14 residues. Remarks on this clone: Antigen unknown.

The gene calls are TRBV9 and TRBJ1-1; a weak D match, TRBD1 (6 bases). The receptor was derived from a human donor who received an intestinal transplant. Material: unstimulated CD8+ T cells sorted from spleen or lymph node cells, obtained before intestinal transplant. The CDR3 sequence: CASSSDRLNTEAFF. DNA for the CDR3: TGTGCCAGCAGCTCCGACAGGTTGAACACTGAAGCTTTCTTT.